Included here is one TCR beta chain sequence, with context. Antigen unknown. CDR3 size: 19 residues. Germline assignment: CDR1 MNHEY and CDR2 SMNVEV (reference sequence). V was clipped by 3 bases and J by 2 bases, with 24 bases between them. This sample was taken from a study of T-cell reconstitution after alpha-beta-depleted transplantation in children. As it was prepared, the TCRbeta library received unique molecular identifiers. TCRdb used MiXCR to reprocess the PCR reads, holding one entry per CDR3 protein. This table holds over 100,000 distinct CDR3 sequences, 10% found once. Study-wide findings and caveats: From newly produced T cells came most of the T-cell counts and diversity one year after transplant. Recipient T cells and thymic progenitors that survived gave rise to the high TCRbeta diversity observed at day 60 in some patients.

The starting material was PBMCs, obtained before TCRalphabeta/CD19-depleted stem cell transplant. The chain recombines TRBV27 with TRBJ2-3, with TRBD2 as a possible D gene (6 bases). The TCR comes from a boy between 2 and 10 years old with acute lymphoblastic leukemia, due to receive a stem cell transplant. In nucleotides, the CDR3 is TGTGCCAGCAGTTTTGTGGGCCTAGCGCCTCTCCCGCACACAGATACGCAGTATTTT. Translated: CASSFVGLAPLPHTDTQYF.